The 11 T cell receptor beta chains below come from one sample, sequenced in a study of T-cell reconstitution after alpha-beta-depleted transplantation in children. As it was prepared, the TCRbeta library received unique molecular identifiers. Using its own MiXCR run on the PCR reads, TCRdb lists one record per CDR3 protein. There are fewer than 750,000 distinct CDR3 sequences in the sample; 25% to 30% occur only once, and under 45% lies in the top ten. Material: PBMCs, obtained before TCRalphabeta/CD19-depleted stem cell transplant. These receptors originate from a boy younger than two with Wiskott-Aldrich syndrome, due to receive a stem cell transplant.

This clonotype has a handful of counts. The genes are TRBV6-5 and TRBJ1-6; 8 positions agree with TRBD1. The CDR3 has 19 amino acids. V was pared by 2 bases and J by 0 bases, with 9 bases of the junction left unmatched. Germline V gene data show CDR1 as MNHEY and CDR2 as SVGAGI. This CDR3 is CASSYGGTGYSSYNSPLHF. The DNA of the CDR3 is TGTGCCAGCAGTTACGGTGGGACAGGATATAGCTCCTATAATTCACCCCTCCACTTT.

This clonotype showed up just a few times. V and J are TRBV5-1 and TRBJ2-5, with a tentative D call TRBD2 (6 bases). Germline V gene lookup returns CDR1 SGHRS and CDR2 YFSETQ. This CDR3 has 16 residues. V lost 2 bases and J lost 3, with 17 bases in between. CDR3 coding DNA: TGCGCCAGCAGCTTTGGACCGGGAGCTACTAAAGAGACCCAGTACTTC. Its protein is CASSFGPGATKETQYF.

This CDR3 reads CASSLPWPREGAGEQFF. The CDR3 coding sequence is TGTGCCAGCAGCCTACCTTGGCCCAGGGAAGGTGCCGGTGAGCAGTTCTTC. The V and J genes are TRBV7-2 and TRBJ2-1, with D possibly TRBD1 on 5 matching bases. The V gene's germline CDR1 is SGHTA and CDR2 FQGNSA. This CDR3 contains 17 residues. Trimming removed 5 bases from V and 9 bases from J, with 26 bases in between.

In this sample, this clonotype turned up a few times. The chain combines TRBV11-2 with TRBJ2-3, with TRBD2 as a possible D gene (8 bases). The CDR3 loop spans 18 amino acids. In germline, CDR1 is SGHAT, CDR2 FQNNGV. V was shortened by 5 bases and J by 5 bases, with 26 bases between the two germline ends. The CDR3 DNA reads TGTGCCAGCAGCCCCCACCGGGGACAGCGGGAGTTCATAGATACGCAGTATTTT. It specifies CASSPHRGQREFIDTQYF.

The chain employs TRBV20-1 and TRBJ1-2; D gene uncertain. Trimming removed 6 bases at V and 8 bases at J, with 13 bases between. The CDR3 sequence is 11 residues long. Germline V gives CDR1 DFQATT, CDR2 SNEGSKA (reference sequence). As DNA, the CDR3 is TGCAGTGCCCAGGCCCGTCAAGGCTACACCTTC. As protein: CSAQARQGYTF.

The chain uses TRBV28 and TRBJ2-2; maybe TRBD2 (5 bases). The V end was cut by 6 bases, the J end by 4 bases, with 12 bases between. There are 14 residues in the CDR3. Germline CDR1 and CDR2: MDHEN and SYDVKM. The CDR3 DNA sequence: TGTGCCAGCAGCTGGAGCGCGGGCACCGGGGAGCTGTTTTTT. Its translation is CASSWSAGTGELFF.

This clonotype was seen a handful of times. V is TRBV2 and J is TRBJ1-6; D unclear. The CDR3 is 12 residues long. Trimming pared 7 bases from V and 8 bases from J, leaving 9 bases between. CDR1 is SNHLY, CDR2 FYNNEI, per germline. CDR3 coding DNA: TGTGCCAGCAATACGGGTGATTCACCCCTCCACTTT. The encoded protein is CASNTGDSPLHF.

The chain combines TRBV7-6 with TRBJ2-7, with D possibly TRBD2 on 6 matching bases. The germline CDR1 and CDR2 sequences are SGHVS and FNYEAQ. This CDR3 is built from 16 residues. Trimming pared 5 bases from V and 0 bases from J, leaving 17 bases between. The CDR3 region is CASSPRGRESSYEQYF. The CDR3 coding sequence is TGTGCCAGCAGCCCAAGGGGTCGGGAGAGCTCCTACGAGCAGTACTTC.

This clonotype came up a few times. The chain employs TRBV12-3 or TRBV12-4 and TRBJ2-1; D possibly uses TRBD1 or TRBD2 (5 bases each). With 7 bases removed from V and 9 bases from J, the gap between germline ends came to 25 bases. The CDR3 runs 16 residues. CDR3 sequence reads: CASTPNRASAGSEQFF. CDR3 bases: TGTGCCAGCACTCCTAATCGGGCGTCCGCAGGGAGTGAGCAGTTCTTC.

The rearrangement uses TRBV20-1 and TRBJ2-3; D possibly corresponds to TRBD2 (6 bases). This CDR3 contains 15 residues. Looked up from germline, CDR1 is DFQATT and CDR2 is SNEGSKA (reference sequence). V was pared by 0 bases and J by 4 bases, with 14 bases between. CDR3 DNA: TGCAGTGCTAGAGATAGACGGGAGCTTGCAGATACGCAGTATTTT. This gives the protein CSARDRRELADTQYF.

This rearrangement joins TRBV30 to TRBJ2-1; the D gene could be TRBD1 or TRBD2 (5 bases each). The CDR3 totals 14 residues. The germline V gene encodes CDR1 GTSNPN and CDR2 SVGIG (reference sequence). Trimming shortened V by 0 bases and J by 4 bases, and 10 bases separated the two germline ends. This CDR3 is CAWSVPGPYNEQFF. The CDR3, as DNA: TGTGCCTGGAGTGTACCGGGGCCGTACAATGAGCAGTTCTTC.